Given below is one TCR beta chain in context. No antigen is known for it. The data were obtained in a study of identical twins. Overall study findings and caveats: Alpha sequences that were out-of-frame and twin-shared showed an excess of low generation probability.

The V end lost 2 bases, the J end lost 4 bases, and 18 bases lay between the germline ends. Germline V gene data show CDR1 as DFQATT and CDR2 as SNEGSKA (reference sequence). The CDR3 totals 16 residues. TCRdb fed the 5' RACE reads into MiXCR, producing one record per CDR3 protein. The table includes 1,800,000 or so distinct CDR3 sequences, around 33% detected once. The specimen was cord blood. This TCR came from a newborn girl in good health. This chain uses TRBV20-1 with TRBJ2-1; unclear D gene. This chain's CDR3 is CSARRPGRYRYNEQFF. CDR3 coding DNA: TGCAGTGCTAGAAGGCCAGGTCGGTACCGGTACAATGAGCAGTTCTTC.